The source of this T cell receptor (beta chain) is a study of CXCR3-negative and CXCR3-positive naive CD8 T cells (dated by TCRdb to between 2018 and 2021). Looking at the study overall: In total, some 130 million TRB reads were obtained, or roughly 1.5 +/- 0.3 million reads per library. Diversity and physicochemical repertoire analyses covered roughly ten donors pooled from two independent experiments. TRBV-TRBJ cluster analysis included naive subsets from about 5 donors and memory cells from 3 donors. Broader findings and caveats from the paper: TRB CDR3s from CXCR3-positive naive cells showed higher hydrophobicity (lower Kidera factor 4), lower energy, and higher strength and volume indices than CXCR3-negative naive cells. Comparably high repertoire diversity was found in both naive subsets, whereas much lower repertoire diversity was found in memory CD8+ T cells. Within the same donor, TRBV-TRBJ usage looked similar between naive CXCR3-negative and CXCR3-positive cells, but memory cells had distinct patterns. Freshly isolated PBMCs were used for most assays because CXCR3 expression went down partially after cryopreservation. Surface CD5, linked to self-reactivity in mice, was comparable between naive subsets; TCR interaction strength was therefore also inferred from TRB CDR3 physicochemical properties.

Sequenced on a NextSeq 550. The Human TCR Profiling Kit (MiLaboratory) was used to prepare UMI-labeled 5' RACE TRB cDNA libraries. cDNA synthesis used the entire amount of extracted RNA, and PCR amplification then used the entire amount of cDNA produced. Libraries were prepared in parallel with an identical number of PCR cycles. As for the authors' bioinformatics: With a minimum of two reads required per UMI, MIGEC and MiXCR pulled out about 49,000 +/- 11,000 unique UMI-labeled TRB cDNA molecules from each library. On average, each library contained approximately 40,000 +/- 10,000 functional in-frame TRB CDR3 nucleotide clonotypes without stop codons. After each sample was downsampled to 5000 UMI-labeled TRB molecules, VDJtools was used to calculate diversity metrics such as normalized Shannon-Wiener and Chao1. VDJtools was used to calculate clonotype-size-weighted physicochemical properties of the central five CDR3 residues, namely interaction energy, strength, volume and Kidera factor 4. TCRdb reprocessed the reads and lists each CDR3 protein sequence as a single entry, with no DNA. These V and J calls originate from TCRdb's pipeline instead of the authors' own analysis. This sample's table has entries for approximately 5,000 distinct CDR3 sequences. The ten most abundant clones make up 2% to 2.5% of the sample.

Each CD8+ T cell subset was flow-sorted in triplicate, with fewer than 350,000 cells per subset placed directly into RLT lysis buffer. To keep memory contaminants out, a stringent definition of naive CD8+ T cells was applied: CD45RO-CCR7+CD27+CD95-. Using standard density gradient centrifugation, peripheral blood mononuclear cells were isolated from buffy coats. A FACSAria III was used to flow-sort naive CD8+ T cells into CXCR3-negative and CXCR3-positive populations. Total RNA was extracted from sorted cells with an RNeasy Mini Kit. For this clonotype: Which antigen it targets is not known.

This receptor was identified in a human donor in good health. Some clones in this sample may be carry-over from other donors' samples. Source material: naive CXCR3+ CD8+ T cells from blood. Interpreted using the paper, the cell subset or site label stands for: CD45RO-CCR7+CD27+CD95- naive CD8+ T cells expressing CXCR3 (TNR3+).

The CDR3 loop reads CASTPRGGTSGIFTDTQYF. The V and J segments used are TRBV21-1 and TRBJ2-3; TCRdb gives TRBD2 as the D gene, but with no DNA this cannot be confirmed. TRBV21-1 is annotated as a pseudogene. The CDR3 has 19 amino acids, counting the end cysteine and phenylalanine. The DNA sequence is not available.